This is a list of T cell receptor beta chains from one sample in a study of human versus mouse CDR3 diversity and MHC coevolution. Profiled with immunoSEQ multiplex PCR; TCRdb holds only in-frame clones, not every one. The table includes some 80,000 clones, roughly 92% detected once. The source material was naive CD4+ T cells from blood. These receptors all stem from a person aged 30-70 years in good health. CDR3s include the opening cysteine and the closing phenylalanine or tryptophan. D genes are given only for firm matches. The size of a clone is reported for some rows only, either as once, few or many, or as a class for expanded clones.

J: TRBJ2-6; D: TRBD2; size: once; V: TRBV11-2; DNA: TGTGCCAGCAGCTTAAGGCTAGCGGACTCTGGGGCCAACGTCCTGACTTTC; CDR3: CASSLRLADSGANVLTF
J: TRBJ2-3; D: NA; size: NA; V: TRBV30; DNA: TGTGCCTGGAGCCTATCAGATACGCAGTATTTT; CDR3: CAWSLSDTQYF
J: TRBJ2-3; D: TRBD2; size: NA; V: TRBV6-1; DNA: TGTGCCAGCGCTAGCGGTTACACAGATACGCAGTATTTT; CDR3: CASASGYTDTQYF
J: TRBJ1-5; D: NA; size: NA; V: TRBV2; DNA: TGTGCCAGCAGTGAAGGAGGCCTGAATAGCAATCAGCCCCAGCATTTT; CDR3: CASSEGGLNSNQPQHF
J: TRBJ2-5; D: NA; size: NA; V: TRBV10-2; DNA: TGCGCCAGCAGTGAGAGACTAGTGGGAGAGACCCAGTACTTC; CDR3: CASSERLVGETQYF
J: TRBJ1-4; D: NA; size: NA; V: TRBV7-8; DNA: TGTGCCAGCAGCCTACAGGGTCTGGTTAATGAAAAACTGTTTTTT; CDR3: CASSLQGLVNEKLFF
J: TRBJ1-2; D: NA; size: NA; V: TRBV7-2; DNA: TGTGCCAGCAGCTTAGGTGGACAGACACCCTACTATGGCTACACCTTC; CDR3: CASSLGGQTPYYGYTF
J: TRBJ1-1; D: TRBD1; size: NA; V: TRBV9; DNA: TGTGCCAGCAGCACCGGACAGGGTCGGACTGAAGCTTTCTTT; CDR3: CASSTGQGRTEAFF
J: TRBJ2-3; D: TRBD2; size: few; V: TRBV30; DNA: TGTGCCTGGAGTGCGGGACTAGCGGGGGGGCCTGGAGATACGCAGTATTTT; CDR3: CAWSAGLAGGPGDTQYF
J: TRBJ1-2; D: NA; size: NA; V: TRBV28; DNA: TGTGCCAGCAGCGTTATAGGGGGCTATGGCTACACCTTC; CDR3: CASSVIGGYGYTF
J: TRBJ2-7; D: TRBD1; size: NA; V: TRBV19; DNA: TGTGCCAGTAGTACTCGGTACTCCACAGGGGCCTACGAGCAGTACTTC; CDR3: CASSTRYSTGAYEQYF
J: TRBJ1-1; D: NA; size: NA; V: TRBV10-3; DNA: TGTGCCACTCGAACAGGGAACACTGAAGCTTTCTTT; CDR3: CATRTGNTEAFF
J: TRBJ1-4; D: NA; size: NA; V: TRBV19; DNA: TGTGCCAGTAGTATTTCTCGGCCAGGCCCCAATGAAAAACTGTTTTTT; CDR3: CASSISRPGPNEKLFF
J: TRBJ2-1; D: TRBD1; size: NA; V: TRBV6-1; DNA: TGTGCCAGCAGTCCTACGCCAGACAGGGGCAATGAGCAGTTCTTC; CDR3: CASSPTPDRGNEQFF
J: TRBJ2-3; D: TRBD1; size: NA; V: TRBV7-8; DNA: TGTGCCAGCAGGTGGACAGGGGGTCTTACAGATACGCAGTATTTT; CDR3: CASRWTGGLTDTQYF
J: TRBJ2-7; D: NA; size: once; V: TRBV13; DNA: TGTGCCAGCAGCTTAGGAGTCCGGCAGGGGAGCTACGAGCAGTACTTC; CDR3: CASSLGVRQGSYEQYF
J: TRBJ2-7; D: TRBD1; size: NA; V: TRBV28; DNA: TGTGCCAGCAGCCCGGGACAGACCTACGAGCAGTACTTC; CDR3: CASSPGQTYEQYF
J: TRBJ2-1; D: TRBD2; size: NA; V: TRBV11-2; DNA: TGTGCCAGCAGATCGGTAGCGGGAGGCCTTGAGCAGTTCTTC; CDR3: CASRSVAGGLEQFF
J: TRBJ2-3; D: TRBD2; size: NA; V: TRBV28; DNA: TGTGCCAGCAGCCAAACCGTCGGGCGGGGGGTTGGAGATACGCAGTATTTT; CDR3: CASSQTVGRGVGDTQYF
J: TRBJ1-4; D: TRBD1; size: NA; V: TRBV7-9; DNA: TGTGCCAGCAGCTTAAGGGGGACAGGCGAAAAACTGTTTTTT; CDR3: CASSLRGTGEKLFF
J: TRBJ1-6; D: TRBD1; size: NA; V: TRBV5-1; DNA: TGCGCCAGCAGCTTGGGAGGGTCGGGCAGGGGGTCGAATTCACCCCTCCACTTT; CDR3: CASSLGGSGRGSNSPLHF
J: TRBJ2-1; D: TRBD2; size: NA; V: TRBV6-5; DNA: TGTGCCAGCAGTTCCGTTTTTAGCGGGAGTTTCGATGAGCAGTTCTTC; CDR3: CASSSVFSGSFDEQFF
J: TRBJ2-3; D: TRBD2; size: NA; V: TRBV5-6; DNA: TGTGCCAGCAGCTTGCGGGGGGGCTCCCTCACAGATACGCAGTATTTT; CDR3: CASSLRGGSLTDTQYF
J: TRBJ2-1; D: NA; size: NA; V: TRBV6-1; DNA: TGTGCCAGCCCGAAGGGCAGGGCGAATTACAATGAGCAGTTCTTC; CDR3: CASPKGRANYNEQFF
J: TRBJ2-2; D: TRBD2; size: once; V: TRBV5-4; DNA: TGTGCCAGTAGTTTTGCGGGAGCGGACACCGGGGAGCTGTTTTTT; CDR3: CASSFAGADTGELFF
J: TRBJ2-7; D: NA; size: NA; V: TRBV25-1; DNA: TGTGCCAGCAGTGATGGGGCCTCCTACGAGCAGTACTTC; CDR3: CASSDGASYEQYF
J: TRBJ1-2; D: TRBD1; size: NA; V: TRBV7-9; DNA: TGTGCCAGCAGCTCAGGGGTGCTAACGGGACAGGTGTTCTTC; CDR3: CASSSGVLTGQVFF
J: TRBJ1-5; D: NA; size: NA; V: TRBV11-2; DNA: TGTGCCAGCAGAGGGGGTAGGGCGGGGGATAGCAATCAGCCCCAGCATTTT; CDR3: CASRGGRAGDSNQPQHF